The 28 T cell receptor beta chains below were found in one sample sequenced in a study of early T cells in non-severe SARS-CoV-2 infection. TCRdb re-derived calls from the 5' RACE reads in MiXCR, one entry per CDR3 protein. The sample consists of about 62,000 distinct CDR3 sequences, more than 9% of them appearing once. The sample was whole blood. The source is an adult who was a healthcare worker with PCR-confirmed SARS-CoV-2 infection or an uninfected control (not recorded which).

This clonotype showed up just a few times. V is TRBV6-6 and J is TRBJ2-5, with 7 bases identical to TRBD1. The ends lost 0 bases at V and 4 bases at J; junction bases unmatched: 5. This CDR3 spans 15 amino acids. Germline values: CDR1 MNHNY, CDR2 SVGAGI (reference sequence). The CDR3 protein is CASSYSGQSGETQYF. For the CDR3, the DNA is TGTGCCAGCAGTTACTCGGGACAGTCGGGAGAGACCCAGTACTTC.

Only a few counts were recorded for this clonotype. J is TRBJ2-5 and V is TRBV9; 12 bases map to TRBD1. The CDR3 consists of 19 residues. J was trimmed by 5 bases and V by 1 base; bases with no gene match: 15. Germline-derived CDR1 and CDR2 are SGDLS and YYNGEE. CDR3 amino acids: CASSVQLRNRDRGQETQYF. The CDR3 coding sequence is TGTGCCAGCAGCGTACAACTAAGGAATAGGGACAGGGGGCAGGAGACCCAGTACTTC.

This clonotype was detected many times. V is TRBV29-1 and J is TRBJ2-3; no clear D gene. Between the trimmed V and J ends, which lost 4 bases and 4 bases, there was a span of 15 bases. The CDR3 consists of 14 residues. From germline, CDR1 is SQVTM and CDR2 ANQGSEA. In DNA, the CDR3 is TGCAGCGTTGTGCCTGGCCCTGGCTCAGATACGCAGTATTTT. It specifies CSVVPGPGSDTQYF.

This clonotype was seen repeatedly, ten times or more. This chain uses TRBV20-1 with TRBJ2-5; unclear D gene. From germline, CDR1 is DFQATT and CDR2 SNEGSKA (reference sequence). There are 12 residues in the CDR3. The V end was cut by 7 bases, the J end by 4 bases, with 13 bases between. The CDR3 DNA reads TGCAGTGTCACCTCTGGGCGAGAGACCCAGTACTTC. This codes for CSVTSGRETQYF.

The chain carries TRBV6-6 and TRBJ2-5, with a tentative D call TRBD1 (7 bases). V was shortened by 6 bases and J by 1 base, with 24 bases between the two germline ends. CDR1 and CDR2 from the germline V gene are MNHNY and SVGAGI (reference sequence). The CDR3 is made up of 18 amino acids. CDR3 protein: CASRNKLLQEGAQETQYF. For the CDR3, the DNA is TGTGCCAGCAGAAATAAACTCCTTCAGGAGGGGGCCCAAGAGACCCAGTACTTC.

This chain uses TRBV10-3 with TRBJ2-7; 8 bases line up with TRBD1. Germline trimming cut 7 bases from V and 0 bases from J; bases unmatched to any gene: 5. The CDR3 loop spans 14 amino acids. Germline loops: CDR1 ENHRY, CDR2 SYGVKD. Here the CDR3 reads CAITSDRDSYEQYV. The CDR3 DNA sequence: TGTGCCATCACCTCGGACAGGGACTCCTACGAGCAGTACGTC.

CDR3 loop: CASSADSYEQYV. The CDR3 nucleotides read TGTGCCAGCAGTGCCGACAGTTACGAGCAGTACGTC. The genes are TRBV2 and TRBJ2-7; weak D call: TRBD1 (5 bases). Between the trimmed V and J ends, which lost 4 bases and 4 bases, there was a span of 8 bases. This CDR3 has 12 amino acids. Germline lookup yields CDR1 SNHLY and CDR2 FYNNEI.

V usage is TRBV7-2 and J usage is TRBJ2-3; 10 positions agree with TRBD2. The CDR3 totals 16 residues. CDR1 and CDR2 from the germline V gene are SGHTA and FQGNSA. With 5 bases clipped from V and 6 bases from J, the junction kept 11 bases outside the gene matches. The CDR3 reads CASSPGLAAIRDTQYF. The CDR3 DNA reads TGTGCCAGCAGCCCAGGACTAGCGGCTATAAGGGATACGCAGTATTTT.

This clonotype was counted ten times or more. The V and J genes are TRBV2 and TRBJ1-5, with a weak D call TRBD1 (6 bases). The germline gives CDR1 SNHLY, CDR2 FYNNEI. The CDR3 runs to 15 residues. V gave up 0 bases and J gave up 5 bases, with 11 bases separating them. The CDR3 is CASSEALEGDQPQHF. The DNA of the CDR3 is TGTGCCAGCAGTGAAGCATTGGAGGGGGATCAGCCCCAGCATTTT.

The chain has TRBV5-6 and TRBJ2-7; TRBD2 matches at 10 bases. V gave up 0 bases and J gave up 3 bases; unmatched junction bases: 3. Germline-derived CDR1 and CDR2 are SGHDT and YYEEEE. The CDR3 runs 15 residues. CDR3 sequence: CASSLGTSGNYEQYV. For the CDR3, the DNA is TGTGCCAGCAGCTTGGGAACTAGCGGGAACTACGAGCAGTACGTC.

This clonotype was detected only a few times. This chain links TRBV5-1 with TRBJ2-1; TRBD2 matches at 7 bases. Unmatched junction bases numbered 12, after V lost 6 bases and J lost 6 bases. CDR1 and CDR2 from the germline V gene are SGHRS and YFSETQ. The length of the CDR3 is 15 residues. The CDR3 coding sequence is TGCGCCAGCAACCCAAGCCTAGCGGAACCCAATGAGCAGTTCTTC. This translates into CASNPSLAEPNEQFF.

This clonotype was observed at least ten times. Written as DNA, the CDR3 is TGTGCCAGCAGCCAAGAAGGGAACTATGGCTACACCTTC. Amino acids: CASSQEGNYGYTF. The V call is TRBV3-1, the J call TRBJ1-2; no reliable D call. Germline CDR1 reads LGHDT; CDR2 reads YNNKEL (reference sequence). The CDR3 totals 13 residues. Trimming shortened V by 0 bases and J by 2 bases, and 4 bases separated the two germline ends.

This clonotype has a handful of counts. The chain couples TRBV27 to TRBJ1-3, with 10 bases matching TRBD1. The germline V gene encodes CDR1 MNHEY and CDR2 SMNVEV (reference sequence). The CDR3 is 15 amino acids. With 6 bases clipped from V and 3 bases from J, the junction kept 5 bases outside the gene matches. This chain's CDR3 is CASSRGTGDGNTIYF. In nucleotides, the CDR3 is TGTGCCAGCAGCCGCGGGACAGGGGATGGAAACACCATATATTTT.

This clonotype was detected a few times. The rearrangement links TRBV30 to TRBJ1-1; no definite D call. Trimming cost V 0 bases and J 4 bases, with 15 bases left between them. Germline CDR1 and CDR2: GTSNPN and SVGIG (reference sequence). This CDR3 has 15 amino acids. The CDR3 region is CAWSVGTMYRTEAFF. CDR3 sequence (DNA): TGTGCCTGGAGTGTAGGCACTATGTATCGCACTGAAGCTTTCTTT.

This rearrangement joins TRBV18 to TRBJ2-5; TRBD1 agrees at 7 bases. This CDR3 spans 15 amino acids. Germline values: CDR1 KGHSH, CDR2 LQKENI. V was clipped by 5 bases and J by 2 bases; unmatched bases: 8. The CDR3 here is CASSSGQVGQETQYF. The CDR3 DNA is TGTGCCAGCTCATCAGGACAGGTTGGGCAAGAGACCCAGTACTTC.

This clonotype was recorded at least ten times. This sequence joins TRBV6-5 and TRBJ2-3; TRBD1 aligns across 12 bases. The length of the CDR3 is 14 residues. CDR1 and CDR2 (germline): MNHEY, SVGAGI. The J segment lost 4 bases and the V segment lost 6 bases, leaving 2 bases of the junction unmatched. The CDR3 DNA follows: TGTGCCAGCAGGGGGACAGGGGGCGCAGATACGCAGTATTTT. It translates to CASRGTGGADTQYF.

This clonotype was detected only a few times. The genes are TRBV6-5 and TRBJ1-4; D is unresolved. The length of the CDR3 is 16 residues. Trimming pared 2 bases from V and 7 bases from J, leaving 17 bases between. The V gene's germline CDR1 is MNHEY and CDR2 SVGAGI. The CDR3 is CASSYQGRGGGEKLFF. In DNA form, the CDR3 reads TGTGCCAGCAGTTACCAAGGACGGGGAGGAGGTGAAAAACTGTTTTTT.

Many counts were recorded for this clonotype. This chain uses TRBV11-2 with TRBJ2-2; D ambiguous. CDR3 length: 15 amino acids. CDR1 is SGHAT, CDR2 FQNNGV, per germline. Trimming took off 8 bases at V and 3 bases at J, with 16 bases between the two ends. The CDR3 region is CASRPGSIDTGELFF. CDR3 coding DNA: TGTGCCAGCCGGCCTGGCAGTATCGACACCGGGGAGCTGTTTTTT. The full variable domain, its missing parts supplied by reference TRBV11-2 and TRBJ2-2, is EAGVAQSPRYKIIEKRQSVAFWCNPISGHATLYWYQQILGQGPKLLIQFQNNGVVDDSQLPKDRFSAERLKGVDSTLKIQPAKLEDSAVYLCASRPGSIDTGELFFGEGSRLTVL.

This clonotype was counted a few times. V usage is TRBV28 and J usage is TRBJ2-7; D remains unclear. V was shortened by 2 bases and J by 5 bases, with 10 bases between the two germline ends. There are 13 residues in the CDR3. Germline values: CDR1 MDHEN, CDR2 SYDVKM. CDR3 DNA sequence: TGTGCCAGCAGTTTACGGGTTTCCAACGAGCAGTACGTC. It translates to CASSLRVSNEQYV.

This clonotype was recorded a few times. The chain has TRBV2 and TRBJ2-1; the D is unclear. The germline V and J ends were trimmed by 3 bases and 6 bases, with 12 bases remaining between them. Per germline, CDR1 SNHLY and CDR2 FYNNEI. The CDR3 consists of 14 residues. The CDR3 is CASSEKEGINEQFF. DNA for the CDR3: TGTGCCAGCAGTGAGAAGGAAGGGATCAATGAGCAGTTCTTC.

This clonotype was counted at least ten times. This sequence joins TRBV4-2 and TRBJ2-1, with a weak D call TRBD2 (5 bases). Trimming took off 0 bases at V and 7 bases at J, with 7 bases between the two ends. The CDR3 consists of 13 residues. CDR1 is LGHNA, CDR2 YNFKEQ, per germline. The CDR3 sequence: CASSQEGANEQFF. The CDR3 DNA follows: TGTGCCAGCAGCCAAGAGGGAGCAAATGAGCAGTTCTTC.

The chain recombines TRBV18 with TRBJ1-6, with a weak D call TRBD1 (6 bases). The CDR3 runs to 14 residues. Per the germline V gene, CDR1 is KGHSH and CDR2 is LQKENI. V was trimmed by 3 bases and J by 10 bases, leaving 13 bases between them. The CDR3 spells CASSPDSSWSPLHF. DNA for the CDR3: TGTGCCAGCTCACCGGACAGTTCGTGGTCACCCCTCCACTTT.

The rearrangement links TRBV27 to TRBJ2-1, with a weak D call TRBD2 (5 bases). Trimming took 5 bases from V and 3 from J, leaving 11 bases between them. This CDR3 region has 14 residues. Germline V gene sequence: CDR1 MNHEY, CDR2 SMNVEV (reference sequence). The CDR3 coding sequence is TGTGCCAGCAGTCCCGGAGGCGGCTACAATGAGCAGTTCTTC. Encoded protein: CASSPGGGYNEQFF.

This clonotype was observed a handful of times. The chain joins TRBV12-3 or TRBV12-4 to TRBJ2-2; maybe TRBD1 (6 bases). The CDR3 spans 13 residues. The V gene lost 6 bases and the J gene lost 3 bases, with 8 bases spanning the gap. The CDR3 nucleotides read TGTGCCAGCAGGCGGACAGACACCGGGGAGCTGTTTTTT. Translating it yields CASRRTDTGELFF.

This clonotype was observed many times. This chain uses TRBV12-3 or TRBV12-4 with TRBJ1-2, with 7 bases fitting TRBD1. The CDR3 spans 14 residues. Unmatched junction bases numbered 4, after V lost 6 bases and J lost 0 bases. The CDR3 region has the DNA TGTGCCAGCAGGAGACAGGGTTCTAACTATGGCTACACCTTC. Translated: CASRRQGSNYGYTF.

This chain joins TRBV6-6 and TRBJ1-1; 10 bases agree with TRBD1. CDR1 and CDR2 from the germline V gene are MNHNY and SVGAGI (reference sequence). Trimming took 3 bases from V and 8 from J; bases not matched to a gene: 6. This CDR3 contains 14 residues. The chain's CDR3 is CASSYYGTGVEAFF. DNA of the CDR3: TGTGCCAGCAGTTATTATGGGACAGGGGTGGAAGCTTTCTTT.

This chain links TRBV6-1 with TRBJ2-7, with 8 bases aligning to TRBD1. Unmatched junction bases numbered 5, after V lost 0 bases and J lost 4 bases. This CDR3 spans 15 amino acids. Germline V gives CDR1 MNHNS, CDR2 SASEGT. CDR3 protein: CASSEAGTGAYEQYV. The CDR3 nucleotides read TGTGCCAGCAGTGAAGCCGGGACAGGAGCTTACGAGCAGTACGTC.

This chain links TRBV11-2 with TRBJ2-7, with a weak D call TRBD2 (5 bases). Germline V gene lookup returns CDR1 SGHAT and CDR2 FQNNGV. The CDR3 has 11 residues. Trimming removed 5 bases at V and 9 bases at J, with 11 bases between. The CDR3 region is CASSVEGWQYV. The CDR3 DNA follows: TGTGCCAGCAGCGTTGAGGGATGGCAGTACGTC.